Shown below are 25 T cell receptor beta chains from a single sample sequenced in a study of cytomegalovirus exposure and HLA in healthy donors. Vbeta (60) and Jbeta (13) primers were used in the PCR. Generated by immunoSEQ multiplex PCR, the TCRdb table keeps only in-frame clones and is missing some. Among about 160,000 clones listed, approximately 80% were seen once. The specimen was PBMCs. The origin of the receptors is a man aged 45-60 years in good health and CMV-seropositive.

This sequence joins TRBV11-3 and TRBJ2-1, with a possible D match to TRBD1 (5 bases). V was pared by 5 bases and J by 6 bases, with 8 bases between. CDR1 and CDR2 from the germline V gene are SGHNT and YENEEA. This CDR3 comprises 12 residues. The CDR3 DNA follows: TGTGCCAGCAGCGCCCAGGGCAATGAGCAGTTCTTC. Residues: CASSAQGNEQFF.

The CDR3 spells CASSFTGGGQPQHF. DNA of the CDR3: TGTGCCAGCAGTTTTACAGGGGGCGGTCAGCCCCAGCATTTT. The chain joins TRBV6-6 to TRBJ1-5, with 9 bases that match TRBD1. With 4 bases clipped from V and 6 bases from J, the junction kept 4 bases outside the gene matches. Germline V lookup: CDR1 MNHNY, CDR2 SVGAGI (reference sequence). This CDR3 contains 14 residues.

The chain couples TRBV27 to TRBJ2-1; 7 nucleotides match TRBD2. The V gene's germline CDR1 is MNHEY and CDR2 SMNVEV (reference sequence). J gave up 9 bases and V 4 bases, and 15 bases lay outside the gene matches. There are 16 residues in the CDR3. CDR3: CASSSPEGRARGEQFF. The CDR3 DNA reads TGTGCCAGCAGTTCCCCAGAGGGGAGGGCCAGAGGTGAGCAGTTCTTC.

This chain links TRBV7-2 with TRBJ2-3; a weak D match, TRBD1 (5 bases). V was cut by 1 base and J by 3 bases, with 8 bases left in between. The CDR3 covers 14 residues. Germline CDR1 reads SGHTA; CDR2 reads FQGNSA. The CDR3 DNA reads TGTGCCAGCAGCTTAGTGGGGCGGACAGATACGCAGTATTTT. Translated: CASSLVGRTDTQYF. Full variable domain (rest looked up from reference TRBV7-2 and TRBJ2-3): GAGVSQSPSNKVTEKGKDVELRCDPISGHTALYWYRQSLGQGLEFLIYFQGNSAPDKSGLPSDRFSAERTGGSVSTLTIQRTQQEDSAVYLCASSLVGRTDTQYFGPGTRLTVL.

The V and J genes are TRBV6-4 and TRBJ2-3, with TRBD2 matching over 9 bases. The CDR3 consists of 16 residues. Germline V gene data show CDR1 as MRHNA and CDR2 as SNTAGT. V trimming: 5 bases; J trimming: 2 bases; junction bases outside the gene matches: 8. This CDR3 reads CASSTYSGGSTDTQYF. DNA for the CDR3: TGTGCCAGCAGTACATATAGCGGGGGTTCCACAGATACGCAGTATTTT.

The chain has TRBV7-9 and TRBJ1-3, with 7 bases that match TRBD1. Germline-derived CDR1 and CDR2 are SEHNR and FQNEAQ (reference sequence). This CDR3 has 13 amino acids. V shed 5 bases, J shed 2 bases, and the junction held 0 bases outside the gene matches. In nucleotides, the CDR3 is TGTGCCAGCAGCGGGACAGCTGGAAACACCATATATTTT. Its translation is CASSGTAGNTIYF.

The genes are TRBV11-2 and TRBJ2-2; no firm D call. Trimming took off 3 bases at V and 5 bases at J, with 10 bases between the two ends. Germline V gene lookup returns CDR1 SGHAT and CDR2 FQNNGV. The CDR3 length is 14 residues. This CDR3 reads CASSFRHKTGELFF. CDR3 nucleotides: TGTGCCAGCAGCTTCAGACATAAAACCGGGGAGCTGTTTTTT.

This clone was observed a few times. The chain recombines TRBV5-6 with TRBJ1-2, with D perhaps matching TRBD1 (5 bases). CDR3 length: 15 residues. CDR1 is SGHDT and CDR2 is YYEEEE in the germline V gene. V was shortened by 2 bases and J by 4 bases, with 15 bases between the two germline ends. Here the CDR3 reads CASSFGGVGSYGYTF. The DNA of the CDR3 is TGTGCCAGCAGCTTCGGAGGGGTGGGAAGCTATGGCTACACCTTC.

The V call is TRBV19, the J call TRBJ2-2, with 9 bases identical to TRBD2. Per the germline V gene, CDR1 is LNHDA and CDR2 is SQIVND (reference sequence). V gave up 3 bases and J gave up 5 bases; unmatched junction bases: 19. The CDR3 is made up of 20 amino acids. The CDR3 coding sequence is TGTGCCAGTAGTATTGGGTCAACCTGGGGAGCTAGCGGGAAAACCGGGGAGCTGTTTTTT. This sequence encodes CASSIGSTWGASGKTGELFF.

This chain joins TRBV15 and TRBJ1-1; no firm D call. The CDR3 extends over 12 amino acids. Trimming shortened V by 0 bases and J by 6 bases, and 5 bases separated the two germline ends. Germline V gene sequence: CDR1 LNHNV, CDR2 YYDKDF (reference sequence). CDR3 region: CATSRESAEAFF. The CDR3, as DNA: TGTGCCACCAGCAGAGAATCCGCTGAAGCTTTCTTT.

This clone was seen only once. The V and J genes are TRBV28 and TRBJ2-5; D may be TRBD2 (6 bases). V was cut by 6 bases and J by 4 bases, with 18 bases left in between. The V gene's germline CDR1 is MDHEN and CDR2 SYDVKM. This CDR3 region has 15 residues. DNA of the CDR3: TGTGCCAGCAGCCCCCCCGGGAGCCTAGGAGAGACCCAGTACTTC. Its protein is CASSPPGSLGETQYF.

This clone was detected only a few times. This rearrangement joins TRBV7-6 to TRBJ1-1; D is ambiguous. This CDR3 has 15 residues. V dropped 2 bases and J dropped 3 bases, with 13 bases sitting between them. CDR1 and CDR2 from the germline V gene are SGHVS and FNYEAQ. The CDR3 bases are TGTGCCAGCAGCTTAAATCCCGGCCAGGACACTGAAGCTTTCTTT. As protein: CASSLNPGQDTEAFF.

The chain uses TRBV7-6 and TRBJ2-3; 10 bases align to TRBD2. Trimming at V came to 1 base and at J to 1 base, leaving 8 bases not matched to a gene. The CDR3 extends over 18 amino acids. Germline CDR1 reads SGHVS; CDR2 reads FNYEAQ. CDR3 nucleotide sequence: TGTGCCAGCAGCTTAGAGGCTAGCGGGAGTCGTGGCACAGATACGCAGTATTTT. Translating it yields CASSLEASGSRGTDTQYF.

In this sample, this clone turned up a few times. The J gene is TRBJ1-6, the V gene TRBV10-3, with D possibly being TRBD1 (5 bases). This CDR3 has 17 residues. The V end was cut by 0 bases, the J end by 6 bases, with 15 bases between. Germline assignment: CDR1 ENHRY and CDR2 SYGVKD. The CDR3 loop reads CAISESRGGVRNSPLHF. Written as DNA, the CDR3 is TGTGCCATCAGTGAGTCCCGGGGAGGGGTACGTAATTCACCCCTCCACTTT.

The chain carries TRBV7-9 and TRBJ1-5, with D possibly being TRBD1 (5 bases). Germline CDR1 SEHNR, CDR2 FQNEAQ (reference sequence). V gave up 4 bases and J gave up 7 bases, with 11 bases separating them. This CDR3 spans 13 amino acids. The CDR3 reads CASSSQGGQPQHF. CDR3 nucleotides: TGTGCCAGCAGCTCCCAGGGTGGCCAGCCCCAGCATTTT. Based on the CDR3 plus reference TRBV7-9 and TRBJ1-5, the full variable domain is DTGVSQNPRHKITKRGQNVTFRCDPISEHNRLYWYRQTLGQGPEFLTYFQNEAQLEKSRLLSDRFSAERPKGSFSTLEIQRTEQGDSAMYLCASSSQGGQPQHFGDGTRLSIL.

This chain joins TRBV5-1 and TRBJ2-5; a possible D gene is TRBD2 (6 bases). From germline, CDR1 is SGHRS and CDR2 YFSETQ. The V gene lost 4 bases and the J gene lost 2 bases, with 15 bases spanning the gap. The CDR3 consists of 15 residues. CDR3 sequence reads: CASSDNLASQETQYF. CDR3 bases: TGCGCCAGCAGCGATAATCTAGCGTCTCAAGAGACCCAGTACTTC. Looking up the rest from reference TRBV5-1 and TRBJ2-5 gives the full variable domain: KAGVTQTPRYLIKTRGQQVTLSCSPISGHRSVSWYQQTPGQGLQFLFEYFSETQRNKGNFPGRFSGRQFSNSRSEMNVSTLELGDSALYLCASSDNLASQETQYFGPGTRLLVL.

This clone came up once. CDR3 protein: CASSPSTSVSDTQYF. In DNA form, the CDR3 reads TGTGCCAGCTCACCATCGACTAGCGTGTCAGATACGCAGTATTTT. The gene calls are TRBV18 and TRBJ2-3, with TRBD2 identical over 8 bases. V was pared by 2 bases and J by 4 bases, with 5 bases of the junction left unmatched. Germline V lookup: CDR1 KGHSH, CDR2 LQKENI. CDR3 length: 15 amino acids.

The J gene is TRBJ1-4, the V gene TRBV19; 8 bases map to TRBD1. Trimming at V came to 7 bases and at J to 8 bases, leaving 9 bases not matched to a gene. This CDR3 contains 14 residues. Germline V gives CDR1 LNHDA, CDR2 SQIVND (reference sequence). CDR3 DNA: TGTGCCAGTACGGTCCAGGGGGCTCGGGAAAAACTGTTTTTT. Amino acids: CASTVQGAREKLFF.

This sequence joins TRBV5-1 and TRBJ1-6; D not resolved. This CDR3 contains 14 residues. Trimming removed 0 bases from V and 6 bases from J, with 7 bases in between. Germline V gives CDR1 SGHRS, CDR2 YFSETQ. The CDR3 loop reads CASSLESINSPLHF. The CDR3, as DNA: TGCGCCAGCAGCTTGGAATCCATTAATTCACCCCTCCACTTT.

The V call is TRBV5-6, the J call TRBJ1-5; D is possibly TRBD1 (5 bases). The ends were cut back, 4 bases at V and 0 bases at J, with 11 bases in the middle. Germline V gene sequence: CDR1 SGHDT, CDR2 YYEEEE. This CDR3 contains 15 residues. The CDR3 region is CASSLGGDSNQPQHF. In nucleotides, the CDR3 is TGTGCCAGCAGCCTTGGGGGGGATAGCAATCAGCCCCAGCATTTT.

V usage is TRBV18 and J usage is TRBJ2-2; 7 bases fit TRBD1. The germline gives CDR1 KGHSH, CDR2 LQKENI. V gave up 0 bases and J gave up 5 bases; unmatched junction bases: 6. The CDR3 has 16 amino acids. This CDR3 is CASSPPAAGGTGELFF. CDR3 sequence (DNA): TGTGCCAGCTCACCACCGGCCGCAGGGGGAACCGGGGAGCTGTTTTTT.

The chain has TRBV11-2 and TRBJ2-3, with TRBD2 identical over 8 bases. Germline V CDR1 and CDR2: SGHAT, FQNNGV. With 5 bases clipped from V and 6 bases from J, the junction kept 10 bases outside the gene matches. The CDR3 has 15 amino acids. The CDR3, as DNA: TGTGCCAGCAGCCCAAGGGCGGGGGGTTGGGATACGCAGTATTTT. Translated, it gives CASSPRAGGWDTQYF.

The V gene is TRBV7-9, the J gene TRBJ2-5; TRBD2 aligns across 7 bases. Germline assignment: CDR1 SEHNR and CDR2 FQNEAQ (reference sequence). The CDR3 is made up of 16 amino acids. V lost 1 base and J lost 1; bases outside the gene matches: 6. This CDR3 reads CASSLEAGVFQETQYF. The CDR3 coding sequence is TGTGCCAGCAGCTTAGAGGCGGGAGTGTTCCAAGAGACCCAGTACTTC.

V usage is TRBV11-2 and J usage is TRBJ1-3; D perhaps matches TRBD1 (5 bases). The germline gives CDR1 SGHAT, CDR2 FQNNGV. This CDR3 spans 15 amino acids. V was shortened by 4 bases and J by 0 bases, with 10 bases between the two germline ends. The CDR3 region has the DNA TGTGCCAGCAGCTCCATAGACAGCTCTGGAAACACCATATATTTT. This sequence encodes CASSSIDSSGNTIYF. The whole variable domain, remainder taken from reference TRBV11-2 and TRBJ1-3, is EAGVAQSPRYKIIEKRQSVAFWCNPISGHATLYWYQQILGQGPKLLIQFQNNGVVDDSQLPKDRFSAERLKGVDSTLKIQPAKLEDSAVYLCASSSIDSSGNTIYFGEGSWLTVV.

On this clone itself: The sample carries other DNA sequences with the same CDR3. V gene TRBV5-1 combines with J gene TRBJ1-1; D is ambiguous. This CDR3 is 13 amino acids long. Germline-derived CDR1 and CDR2 are SGHRS and YFSETQ. V lost 0 bases and J 0 bases, leaving 3 bases between the germline ends. This CDR3 is CASSLVVNTEAFF. The DNA for the CDR3 is TGCGCCAGCAGCTTGGTCGTGAACACTGAAGCTTTCTTT.